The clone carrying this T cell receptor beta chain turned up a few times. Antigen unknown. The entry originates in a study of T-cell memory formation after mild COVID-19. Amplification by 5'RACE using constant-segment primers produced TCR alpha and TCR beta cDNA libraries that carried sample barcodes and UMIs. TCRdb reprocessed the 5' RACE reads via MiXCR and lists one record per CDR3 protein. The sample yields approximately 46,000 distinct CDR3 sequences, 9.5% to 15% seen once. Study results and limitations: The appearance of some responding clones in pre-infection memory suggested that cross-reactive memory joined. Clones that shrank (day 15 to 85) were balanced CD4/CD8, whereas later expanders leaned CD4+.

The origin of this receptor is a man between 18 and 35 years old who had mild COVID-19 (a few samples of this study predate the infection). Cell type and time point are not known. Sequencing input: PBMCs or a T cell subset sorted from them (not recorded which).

The CDR3 DNA sequence: TGTGCCATCTCGCAACCGGGGGCAAATCAGCCCCAGCATTTT. It encodes CAISQPGANQPQHF. V is TRBV10-3 and J is TRBJ1-5; possibly TRBD1 for D (6 bases). V was cut by 8 bases and J by 4 bases, with 15 bases left in between. The germline V gene encodes CDR1 ENHRY and CDR2 SYGVKD. The length of the CDR3 is 14 residues.